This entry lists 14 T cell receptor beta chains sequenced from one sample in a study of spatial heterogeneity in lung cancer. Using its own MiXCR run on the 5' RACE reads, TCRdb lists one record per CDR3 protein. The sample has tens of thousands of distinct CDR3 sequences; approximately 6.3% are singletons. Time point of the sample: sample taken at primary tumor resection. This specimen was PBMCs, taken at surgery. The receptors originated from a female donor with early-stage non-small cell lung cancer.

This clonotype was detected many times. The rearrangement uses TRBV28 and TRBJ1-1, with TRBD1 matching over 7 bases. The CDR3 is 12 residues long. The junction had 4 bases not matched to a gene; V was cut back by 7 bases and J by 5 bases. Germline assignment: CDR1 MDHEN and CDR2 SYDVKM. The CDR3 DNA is TGTGCCAGCACCAGGGGGGTAACTGAAGCTTTCTTT. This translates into CASTRGVTEAFF. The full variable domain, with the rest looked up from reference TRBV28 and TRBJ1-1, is DVKVTQSSRYLVKRTGEKVFLECVQDMDHENMFWYRQDPGLGLRLIYFSYDVKMKEKGDIPEGYSVSREKKERFSLILESASTNQTSMYLCASTRGVTEAFFGQGTRLTVV.

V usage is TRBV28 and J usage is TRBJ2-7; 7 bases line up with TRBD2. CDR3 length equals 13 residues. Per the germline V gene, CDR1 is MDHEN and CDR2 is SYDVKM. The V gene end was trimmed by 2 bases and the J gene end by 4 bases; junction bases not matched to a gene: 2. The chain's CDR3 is CASSLLGGYEQYV. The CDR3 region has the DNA TGTGCCAGCAGTTTACTGGGGGGGTACGAGCAGTACGTC.

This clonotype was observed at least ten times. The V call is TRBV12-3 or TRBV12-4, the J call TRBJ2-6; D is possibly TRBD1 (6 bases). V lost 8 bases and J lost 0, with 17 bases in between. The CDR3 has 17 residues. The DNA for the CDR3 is TGTGCCAGCGCCATCAGGGGCCTTAGCTCTGGGGCCAACGTCCTGACTTTC. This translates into CASAIRGLSSGANVLTF.

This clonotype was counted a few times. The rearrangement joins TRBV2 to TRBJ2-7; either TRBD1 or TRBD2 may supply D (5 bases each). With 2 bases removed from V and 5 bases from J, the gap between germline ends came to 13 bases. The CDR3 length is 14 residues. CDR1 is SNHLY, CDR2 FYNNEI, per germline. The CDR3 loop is CASSESARDHEQYF. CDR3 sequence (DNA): TGTGCCAGCAGTGAATCGGCTAGGGACCACGAGCAGTACTTC.

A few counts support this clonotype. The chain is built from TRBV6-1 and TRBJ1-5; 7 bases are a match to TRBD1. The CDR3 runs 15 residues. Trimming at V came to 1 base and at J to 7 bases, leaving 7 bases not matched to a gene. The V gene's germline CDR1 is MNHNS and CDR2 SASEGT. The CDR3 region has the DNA TGTGCCAGCAGTGAAGTGGCAGGGGGAGGCCAGCCCCAGCATTTT. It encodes CASSEVAGGGQPQHF.

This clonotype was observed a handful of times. CDR3 nucleotides: TGTGCCAGCAGCTTGAACAGGGGCGGGAACTATGGCTACACCTTC. This encodes CASSLNRGGNYGYTF. The chain couples TRBV11-3 to TRBJ1-2; the match to TRBD1 covers 7 bases. This CDR3 spans 15 amino acids. Looked up from germline, CDR1 is SGHNT and CDR2 is YENEEA. Unmatched junction bases numbered 6, after V lost 3 bases and J lost 2 bases.

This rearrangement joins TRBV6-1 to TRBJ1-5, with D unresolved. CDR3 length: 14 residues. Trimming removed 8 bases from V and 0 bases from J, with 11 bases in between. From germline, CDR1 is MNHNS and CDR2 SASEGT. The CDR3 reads CASQPSYSNQPQHF. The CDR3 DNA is TGTGCCAGCCAGCCATCCTATAGCAATCAGCCCCAGCATTTT.

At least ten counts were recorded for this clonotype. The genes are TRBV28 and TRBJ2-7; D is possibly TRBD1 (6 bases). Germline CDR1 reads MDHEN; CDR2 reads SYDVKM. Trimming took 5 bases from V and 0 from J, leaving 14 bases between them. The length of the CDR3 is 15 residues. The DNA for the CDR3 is TGTGCCAGCAGTCTGACAGGCCGACTCTCCTACGAGCAGTACTTC. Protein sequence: CASSLTGRLSYEQYF.

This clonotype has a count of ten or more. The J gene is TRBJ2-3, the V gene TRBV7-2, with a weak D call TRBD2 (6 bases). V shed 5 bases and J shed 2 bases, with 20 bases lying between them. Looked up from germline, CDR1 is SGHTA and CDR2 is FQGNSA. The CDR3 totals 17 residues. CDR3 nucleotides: TGTGCCAGCAGCCCTATGATCGGGAGTTCCTCCACAGATACGCAGTATTTT. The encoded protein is CASSPMIGSSSTDTQYF.

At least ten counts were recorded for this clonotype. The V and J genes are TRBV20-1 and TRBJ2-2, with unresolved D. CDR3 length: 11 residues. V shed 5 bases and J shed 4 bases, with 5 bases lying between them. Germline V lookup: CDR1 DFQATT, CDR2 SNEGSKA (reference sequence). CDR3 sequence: CSARRTGELFF. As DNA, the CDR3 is TGCAGTGCTCGCCGCACCGGGGAGCTGTTTTTT.

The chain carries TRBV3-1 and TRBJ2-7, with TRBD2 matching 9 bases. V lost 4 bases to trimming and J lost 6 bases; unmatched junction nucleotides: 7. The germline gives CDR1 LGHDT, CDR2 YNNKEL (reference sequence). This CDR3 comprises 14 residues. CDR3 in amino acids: CASSPLAGAGEQYF. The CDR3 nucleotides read TGTGCCAGCAGCCCCTTAGCGGGAGCGGGCGAGCAGTACTTC.

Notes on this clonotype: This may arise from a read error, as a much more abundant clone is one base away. The CDR3 protein is CASSSRGDNQPQHF. The CDR3 nucleotides read TGCGCCAGCAGCTCAAGGGGGGACAATCAGCCCCAGCATTTT. This sequence joins TRBV5-1 and TRBJ1-5; TRBD1 is a possible D gene (6 bases). Trimming took off 3 bases at V and 3 bases at J, with 10 bases between the two ends. The germline V gene has CDR1 SGHRS and CDR2 YFSETQ. The CDR3 length is 14 residues.

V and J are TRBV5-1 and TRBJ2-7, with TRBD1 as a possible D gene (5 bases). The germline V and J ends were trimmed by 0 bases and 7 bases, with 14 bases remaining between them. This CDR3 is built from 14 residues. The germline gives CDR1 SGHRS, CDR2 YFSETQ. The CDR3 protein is CASSLAPTVGEQYF. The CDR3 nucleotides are TGCGCCAGCAGCTTGGCCCCGACAGTGGGAGAGCAGTACTTC.

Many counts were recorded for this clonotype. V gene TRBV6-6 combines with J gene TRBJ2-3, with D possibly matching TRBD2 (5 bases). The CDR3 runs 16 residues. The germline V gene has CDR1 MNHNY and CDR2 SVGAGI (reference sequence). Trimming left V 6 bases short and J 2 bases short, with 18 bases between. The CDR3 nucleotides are TGTGCCAGCAGAGCCACCCGGGTGCTAGCCACAGATACGCAGTATTTT. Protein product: CASRATRVLATDTQYF.